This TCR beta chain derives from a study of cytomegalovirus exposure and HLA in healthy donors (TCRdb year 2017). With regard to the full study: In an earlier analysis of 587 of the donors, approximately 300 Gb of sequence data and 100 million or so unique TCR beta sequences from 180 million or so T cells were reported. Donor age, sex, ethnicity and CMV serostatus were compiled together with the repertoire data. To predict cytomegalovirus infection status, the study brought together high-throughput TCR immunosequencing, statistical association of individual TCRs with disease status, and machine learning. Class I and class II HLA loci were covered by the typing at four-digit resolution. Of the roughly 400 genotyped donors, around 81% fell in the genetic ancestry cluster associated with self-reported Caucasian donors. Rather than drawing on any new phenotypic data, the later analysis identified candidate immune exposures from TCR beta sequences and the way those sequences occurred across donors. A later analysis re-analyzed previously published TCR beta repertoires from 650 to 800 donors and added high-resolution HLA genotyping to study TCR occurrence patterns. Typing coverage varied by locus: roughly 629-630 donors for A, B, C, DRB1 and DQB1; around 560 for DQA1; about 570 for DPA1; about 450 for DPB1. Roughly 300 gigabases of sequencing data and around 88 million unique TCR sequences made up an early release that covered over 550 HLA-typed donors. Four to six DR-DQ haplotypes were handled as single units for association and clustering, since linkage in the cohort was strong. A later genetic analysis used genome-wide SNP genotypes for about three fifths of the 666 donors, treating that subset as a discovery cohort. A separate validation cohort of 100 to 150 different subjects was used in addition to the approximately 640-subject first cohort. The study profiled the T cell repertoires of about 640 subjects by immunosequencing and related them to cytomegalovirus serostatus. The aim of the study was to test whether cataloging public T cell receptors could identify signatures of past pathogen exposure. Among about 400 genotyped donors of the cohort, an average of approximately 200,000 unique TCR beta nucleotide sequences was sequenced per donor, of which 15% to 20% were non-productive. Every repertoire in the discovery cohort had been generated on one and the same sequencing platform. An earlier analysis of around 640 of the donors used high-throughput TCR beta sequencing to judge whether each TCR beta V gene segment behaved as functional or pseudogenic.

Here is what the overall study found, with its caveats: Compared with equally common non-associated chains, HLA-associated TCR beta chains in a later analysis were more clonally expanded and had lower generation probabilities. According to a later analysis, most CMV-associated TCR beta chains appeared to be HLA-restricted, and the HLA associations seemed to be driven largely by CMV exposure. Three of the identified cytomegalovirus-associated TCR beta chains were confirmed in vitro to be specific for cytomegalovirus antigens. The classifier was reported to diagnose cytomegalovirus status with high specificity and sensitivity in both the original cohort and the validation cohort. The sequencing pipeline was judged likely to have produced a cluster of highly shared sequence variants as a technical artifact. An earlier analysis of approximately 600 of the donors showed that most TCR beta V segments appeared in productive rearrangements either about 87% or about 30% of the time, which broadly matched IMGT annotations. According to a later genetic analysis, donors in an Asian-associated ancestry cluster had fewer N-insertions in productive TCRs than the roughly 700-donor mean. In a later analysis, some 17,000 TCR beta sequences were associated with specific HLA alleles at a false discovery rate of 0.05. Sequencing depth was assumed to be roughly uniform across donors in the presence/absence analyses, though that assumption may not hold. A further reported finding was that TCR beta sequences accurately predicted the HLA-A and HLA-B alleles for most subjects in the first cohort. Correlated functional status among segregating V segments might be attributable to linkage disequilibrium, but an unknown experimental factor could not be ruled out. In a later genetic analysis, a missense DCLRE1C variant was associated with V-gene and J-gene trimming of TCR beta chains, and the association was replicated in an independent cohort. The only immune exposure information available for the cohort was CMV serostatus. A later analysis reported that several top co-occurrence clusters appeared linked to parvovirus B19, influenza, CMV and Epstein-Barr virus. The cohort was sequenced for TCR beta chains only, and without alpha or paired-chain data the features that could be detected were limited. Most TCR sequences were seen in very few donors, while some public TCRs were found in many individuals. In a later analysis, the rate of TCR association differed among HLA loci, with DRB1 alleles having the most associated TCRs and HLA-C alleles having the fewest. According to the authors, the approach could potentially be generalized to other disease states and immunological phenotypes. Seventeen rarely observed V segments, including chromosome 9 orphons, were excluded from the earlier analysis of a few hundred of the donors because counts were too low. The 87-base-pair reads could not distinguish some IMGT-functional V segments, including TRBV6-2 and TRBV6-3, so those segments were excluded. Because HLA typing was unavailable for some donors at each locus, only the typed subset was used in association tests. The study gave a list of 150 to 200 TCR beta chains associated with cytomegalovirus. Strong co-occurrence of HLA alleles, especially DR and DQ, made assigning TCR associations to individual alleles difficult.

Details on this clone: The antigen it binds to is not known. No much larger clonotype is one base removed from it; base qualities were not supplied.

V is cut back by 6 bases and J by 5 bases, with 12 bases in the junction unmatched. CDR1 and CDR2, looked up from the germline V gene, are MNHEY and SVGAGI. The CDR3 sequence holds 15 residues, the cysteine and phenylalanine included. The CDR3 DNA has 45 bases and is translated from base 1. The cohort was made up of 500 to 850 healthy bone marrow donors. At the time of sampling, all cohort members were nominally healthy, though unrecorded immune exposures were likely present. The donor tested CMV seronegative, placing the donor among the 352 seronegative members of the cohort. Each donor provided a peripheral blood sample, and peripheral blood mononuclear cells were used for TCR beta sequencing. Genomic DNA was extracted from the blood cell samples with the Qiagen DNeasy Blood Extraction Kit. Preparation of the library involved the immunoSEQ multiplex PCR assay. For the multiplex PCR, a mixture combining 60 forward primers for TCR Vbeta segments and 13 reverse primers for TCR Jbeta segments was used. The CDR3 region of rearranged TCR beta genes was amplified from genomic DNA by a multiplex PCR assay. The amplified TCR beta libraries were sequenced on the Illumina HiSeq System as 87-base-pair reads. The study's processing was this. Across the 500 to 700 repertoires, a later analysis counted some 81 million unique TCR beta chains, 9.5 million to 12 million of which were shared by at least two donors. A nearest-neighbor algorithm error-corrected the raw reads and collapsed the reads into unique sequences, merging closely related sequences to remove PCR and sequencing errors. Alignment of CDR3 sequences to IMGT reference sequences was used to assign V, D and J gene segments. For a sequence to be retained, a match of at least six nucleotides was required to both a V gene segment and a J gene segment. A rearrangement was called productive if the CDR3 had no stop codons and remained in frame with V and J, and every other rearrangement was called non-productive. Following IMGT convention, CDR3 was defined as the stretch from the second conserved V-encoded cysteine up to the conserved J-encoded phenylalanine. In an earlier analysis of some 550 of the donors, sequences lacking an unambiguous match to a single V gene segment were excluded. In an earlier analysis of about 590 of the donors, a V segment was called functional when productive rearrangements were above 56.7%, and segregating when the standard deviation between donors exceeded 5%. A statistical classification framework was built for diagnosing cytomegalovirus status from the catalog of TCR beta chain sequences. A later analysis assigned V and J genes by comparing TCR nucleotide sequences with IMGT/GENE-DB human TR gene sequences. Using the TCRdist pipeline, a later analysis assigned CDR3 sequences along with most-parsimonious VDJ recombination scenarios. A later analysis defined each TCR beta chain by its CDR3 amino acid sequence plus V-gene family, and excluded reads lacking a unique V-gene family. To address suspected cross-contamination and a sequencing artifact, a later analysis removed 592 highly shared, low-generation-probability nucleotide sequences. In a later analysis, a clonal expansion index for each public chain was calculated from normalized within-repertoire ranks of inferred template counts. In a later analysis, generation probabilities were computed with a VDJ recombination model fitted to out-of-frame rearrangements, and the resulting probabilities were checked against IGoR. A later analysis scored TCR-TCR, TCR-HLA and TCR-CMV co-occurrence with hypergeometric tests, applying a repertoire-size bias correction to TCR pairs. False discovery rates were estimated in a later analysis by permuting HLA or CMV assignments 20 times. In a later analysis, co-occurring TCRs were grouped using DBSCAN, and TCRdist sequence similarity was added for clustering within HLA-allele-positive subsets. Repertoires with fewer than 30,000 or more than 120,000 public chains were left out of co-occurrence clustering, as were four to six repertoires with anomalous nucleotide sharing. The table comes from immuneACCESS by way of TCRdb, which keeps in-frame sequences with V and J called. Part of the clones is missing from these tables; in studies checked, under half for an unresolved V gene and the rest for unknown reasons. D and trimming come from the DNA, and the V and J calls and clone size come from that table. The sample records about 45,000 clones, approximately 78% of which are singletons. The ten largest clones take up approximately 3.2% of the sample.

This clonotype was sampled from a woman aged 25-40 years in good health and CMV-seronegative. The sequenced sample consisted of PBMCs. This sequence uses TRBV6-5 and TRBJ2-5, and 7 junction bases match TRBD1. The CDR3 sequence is CASSRTGLVLETQYF. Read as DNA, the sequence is TGTGCCAGCAGCAGGACAGGCCTAGTTTTGGAGACCCAGTACTTC.